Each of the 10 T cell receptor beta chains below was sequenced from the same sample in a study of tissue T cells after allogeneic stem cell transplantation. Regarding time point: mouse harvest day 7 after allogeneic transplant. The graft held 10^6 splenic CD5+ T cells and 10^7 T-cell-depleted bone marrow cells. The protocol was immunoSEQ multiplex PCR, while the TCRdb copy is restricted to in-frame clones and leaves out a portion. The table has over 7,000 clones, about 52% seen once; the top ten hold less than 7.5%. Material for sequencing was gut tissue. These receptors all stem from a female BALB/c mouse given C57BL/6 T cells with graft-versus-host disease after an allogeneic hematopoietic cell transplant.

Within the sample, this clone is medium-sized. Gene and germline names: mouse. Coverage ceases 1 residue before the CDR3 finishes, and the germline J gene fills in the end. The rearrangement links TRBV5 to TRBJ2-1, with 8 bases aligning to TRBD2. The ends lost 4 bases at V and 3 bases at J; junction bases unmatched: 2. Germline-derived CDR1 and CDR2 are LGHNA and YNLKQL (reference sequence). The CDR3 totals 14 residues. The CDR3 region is CASSRDWGYAEQFF. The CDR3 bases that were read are TGTGCCAGCAGCCGCGACTGGGGCTATGCTGAGCAGTTC.

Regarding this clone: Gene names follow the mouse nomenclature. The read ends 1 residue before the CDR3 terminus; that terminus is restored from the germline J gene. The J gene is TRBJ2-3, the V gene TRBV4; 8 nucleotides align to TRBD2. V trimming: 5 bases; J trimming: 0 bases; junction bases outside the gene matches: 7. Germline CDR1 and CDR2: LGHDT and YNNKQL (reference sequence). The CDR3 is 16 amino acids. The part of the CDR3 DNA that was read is TGTGCCAGCAGCGATCGACTGGGGTCTAGTGCAGAAACGCTGTAT. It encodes CASSDRLGSSAETLY. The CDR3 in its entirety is CASSDRLGSSAETLYF.

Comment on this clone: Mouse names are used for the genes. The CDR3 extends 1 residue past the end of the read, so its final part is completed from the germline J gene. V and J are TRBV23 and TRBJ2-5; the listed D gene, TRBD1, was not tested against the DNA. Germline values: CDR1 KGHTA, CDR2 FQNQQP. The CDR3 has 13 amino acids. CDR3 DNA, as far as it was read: TGCTCCAGCAGTCAGCCAGACCAAGACACCCAGTAC. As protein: CSSSQPDQDTQY. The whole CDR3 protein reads CSSSQPDQDTQYF.

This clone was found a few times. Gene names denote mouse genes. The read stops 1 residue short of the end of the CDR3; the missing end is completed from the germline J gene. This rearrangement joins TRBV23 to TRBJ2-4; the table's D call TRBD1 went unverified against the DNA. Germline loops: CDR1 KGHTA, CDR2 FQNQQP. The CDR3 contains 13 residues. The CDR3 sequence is CSSSQQGQNTLYF. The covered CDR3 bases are TGCTCCAGCAGTCAGCAGGGTCAAAACACCTTGTAC.

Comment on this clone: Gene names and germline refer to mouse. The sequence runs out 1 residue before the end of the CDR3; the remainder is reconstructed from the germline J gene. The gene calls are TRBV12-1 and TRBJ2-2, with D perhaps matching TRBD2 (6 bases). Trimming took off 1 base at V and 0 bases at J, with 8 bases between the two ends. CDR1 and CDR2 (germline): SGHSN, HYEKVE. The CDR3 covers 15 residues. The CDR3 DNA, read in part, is TGTGCCAGCTCTCTTGGGGGTGCAAACACCGGGCAGCTCTAC. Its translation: CASSLGGANTGQLY. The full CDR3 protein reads CASSLGGANTGQLYF. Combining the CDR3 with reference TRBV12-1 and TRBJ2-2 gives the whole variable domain DSGVVQSPRHIIKEKGGRSVLTCIPISGHSNVVWYQQTLGKELKFLIQHYEKVERDKGFLPSRFSVQQFDDYHSEMNMSALELEDSAMYFCASSLGGANTGQLYFGEGSKLTVL.

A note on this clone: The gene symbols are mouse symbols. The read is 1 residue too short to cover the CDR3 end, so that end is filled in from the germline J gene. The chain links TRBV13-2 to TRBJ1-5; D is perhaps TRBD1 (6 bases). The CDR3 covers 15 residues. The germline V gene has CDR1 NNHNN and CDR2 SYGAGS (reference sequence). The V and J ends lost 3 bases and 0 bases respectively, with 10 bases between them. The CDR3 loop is CASGGDTYNNQAPLF. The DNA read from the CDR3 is TGTGCCAGCGGTGGGGACACCTATAACAACCAGGCTCCGCTT.

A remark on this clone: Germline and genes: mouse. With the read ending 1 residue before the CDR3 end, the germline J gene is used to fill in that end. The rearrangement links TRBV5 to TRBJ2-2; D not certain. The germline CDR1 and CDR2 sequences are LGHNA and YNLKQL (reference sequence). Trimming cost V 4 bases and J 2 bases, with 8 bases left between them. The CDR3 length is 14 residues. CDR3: CASSPEQNTGQLYF. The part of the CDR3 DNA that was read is TGTGCCAGCAGCCCCGAACAGAACACCGGGCAGCTCTAC.

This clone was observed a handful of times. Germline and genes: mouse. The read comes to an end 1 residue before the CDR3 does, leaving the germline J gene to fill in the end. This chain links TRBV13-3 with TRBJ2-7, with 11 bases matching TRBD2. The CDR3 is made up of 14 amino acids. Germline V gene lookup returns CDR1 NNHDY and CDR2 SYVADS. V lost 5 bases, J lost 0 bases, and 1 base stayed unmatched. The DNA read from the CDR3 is TGTGCCAGCAGGGACTGGGGGGACTCCTATGAACAGTAC. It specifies CASRDWGDSYEQY. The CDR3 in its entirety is CASRDWGDSYEQYF.

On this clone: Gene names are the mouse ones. CDR3 DNA, as far as it was read: TGTGCAAGCAGCTCCCTCCCGGGACAGGGGGCAGAAACGCTGTAT. Its translation is CASSSLPGQGAETLY. The CDR3, in full, reads CASSSLPGQGAETLYF. The rearrangement joins TRBV16 to TRBJ2-3; 10 bases map to TRBD1. Read sequence stops 1 residue before the CDR3 end, and the germline J gene provides the missing end. Germline trimming cut 4 bases from V and 3 bases from J; bases unmatched to any gene: 7. Germline CDR1 is SGHSA and CDR2 is FRNQAP. This CDR3 has 16 residues.

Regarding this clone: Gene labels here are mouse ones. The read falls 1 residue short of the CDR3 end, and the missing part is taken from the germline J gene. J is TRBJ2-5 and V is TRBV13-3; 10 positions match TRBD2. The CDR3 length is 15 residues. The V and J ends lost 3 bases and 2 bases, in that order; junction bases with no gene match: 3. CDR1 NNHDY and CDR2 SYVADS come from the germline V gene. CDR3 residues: CASSGTGGRQDTQYF. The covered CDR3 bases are TGTGCCAGCAGTGGGACTGGGGGACGCCAAGACACCCAGTAC.